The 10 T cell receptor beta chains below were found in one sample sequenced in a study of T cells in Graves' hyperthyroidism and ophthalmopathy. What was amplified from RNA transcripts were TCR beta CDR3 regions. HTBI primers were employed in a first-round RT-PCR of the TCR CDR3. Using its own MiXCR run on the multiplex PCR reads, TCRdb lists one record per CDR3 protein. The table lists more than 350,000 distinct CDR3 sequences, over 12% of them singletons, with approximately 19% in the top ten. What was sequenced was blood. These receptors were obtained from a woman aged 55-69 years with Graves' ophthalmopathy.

The CDR3 reads CASSIAGRKSDTQYF. DNA for the CDR3: TGTGCCAGTAGTATCGCGGGAAGGAAGTCGGATACGCAGTATTTT. This chain links TRBV19 with TRBJ2-3, with D perhaps matching TRBD2 (6 bases). In germline, CDR1 is LNHDA, CDR2 SQIVND (reference sequence). There are 15 residues in the CDR3. Trimming removed 3 bases at V and 6 bases at J, with 16 bases between.

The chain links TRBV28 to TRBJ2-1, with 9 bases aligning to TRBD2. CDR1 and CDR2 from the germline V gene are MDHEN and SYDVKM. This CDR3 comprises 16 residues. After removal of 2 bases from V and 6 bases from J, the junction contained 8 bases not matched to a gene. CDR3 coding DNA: TGTGCCAGCAGTTTACTAGCGGGACCGGGGGTCAATGAGCAGTTCTTC. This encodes CASSLLAGPGVNEQFF.

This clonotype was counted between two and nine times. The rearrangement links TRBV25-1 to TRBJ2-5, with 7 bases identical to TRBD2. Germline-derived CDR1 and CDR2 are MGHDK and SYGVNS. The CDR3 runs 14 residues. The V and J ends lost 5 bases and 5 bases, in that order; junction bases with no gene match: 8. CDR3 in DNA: TGTGCCAGCAGTCCCTGGGAGGGAACCGAGACCCAGTACTTC. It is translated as CASSPWEGTETQYF.

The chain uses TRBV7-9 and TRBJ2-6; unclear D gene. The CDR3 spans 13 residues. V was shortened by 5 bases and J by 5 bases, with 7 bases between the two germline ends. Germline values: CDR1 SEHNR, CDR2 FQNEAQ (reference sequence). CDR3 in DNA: TGTGCCAGCAGCCCGGGTTGGGCCAACGTCCTGACTTTC. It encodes CASSPGWANVLTF.

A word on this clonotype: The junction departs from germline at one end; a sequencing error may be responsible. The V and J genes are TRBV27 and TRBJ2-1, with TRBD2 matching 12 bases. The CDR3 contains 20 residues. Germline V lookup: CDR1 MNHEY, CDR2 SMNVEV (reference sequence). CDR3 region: CAGSLSPSGRAEESYNEQFF. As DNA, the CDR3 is TGTGCCGGCAGTTTATCACCTAGCGGGAGGGCCGAGGAGTCCTACAATGAGCAGTTCTTC.

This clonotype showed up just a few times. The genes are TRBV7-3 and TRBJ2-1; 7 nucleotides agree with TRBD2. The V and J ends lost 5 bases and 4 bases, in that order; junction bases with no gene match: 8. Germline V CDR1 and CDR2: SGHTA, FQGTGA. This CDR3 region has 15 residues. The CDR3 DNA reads TGTGCCAGCAGCCCTAATAGCGGGCCTTACAATGAGCAGTTCTTC. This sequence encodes CASSPNSGPYNEQFF.

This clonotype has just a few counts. The CDR3 protein is CASSDSGVNTEAFF. The CDR3 DNA sequence: TGTGCCAGCAGTGATTCAGGGGTGAACACTGAAGCTTTCTTT. The chain employs TRBV7-9 and TRBJ1-1; TRBD1 might be the D (6 bases). V was trimmed by 6 bases and J by 0 bases, leaving 11 bases between them. The CDR3 is made up of 14 amino acids. Germline CDR1 SEHNR, CDR2 FQNEAQ (reference sequence). Together with reference TRBV7-9 and TRBJ1-1, the CDR3 gives the full variable domain: DTGVSQNPRHKITKRGQNVTFRCDPISEHNRLYWYRQTLGQGPEFLTYFQNEAQLEKSRLLSDRFSAERPKGSFSTLEIQRTEQGDSAMYLCASSDSGVNTEAFFGQGTRLTVV.

CDR3 nucleotide sequence: TGTGCCAGCAGTGTCGGCCAAGAGACCCAGTACTTC. Its protein product is CASSVGQETQYF. The chain joins TRBV25-1 to TRBJ2-5; D unresolved. Per the germline V gene, CDR1 is MGHDK and CDR2 is SYGVNS. This CDR3 spans 12 amino acids. V gave up 4 bases and J gave up 1 base, with 4 bases separating them.

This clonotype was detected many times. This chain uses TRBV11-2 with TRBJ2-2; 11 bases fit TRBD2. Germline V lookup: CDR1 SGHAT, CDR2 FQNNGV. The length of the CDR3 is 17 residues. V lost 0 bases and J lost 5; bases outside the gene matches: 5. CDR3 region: CASSLELAGAITGELFF. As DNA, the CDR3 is TGTGCCAGCAGCTTAGAACTAGCGGGAGCTATTACCGGGGAGCTGTTTTTT.

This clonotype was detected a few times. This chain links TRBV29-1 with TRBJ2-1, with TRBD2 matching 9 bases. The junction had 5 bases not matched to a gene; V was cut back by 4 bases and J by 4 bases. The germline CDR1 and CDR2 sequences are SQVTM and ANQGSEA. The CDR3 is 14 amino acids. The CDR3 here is CSVAGAGGYNEQFF. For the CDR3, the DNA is TGCAGCGTTGCGGGAGCGGGAGGTTACAATGAGCAGTTCTTC.